The 21 T cell receptor beta chains reported below all come from one sample, sequenced in a study of cytomegalovirus exposure and HLA in healthy donors. TCRdb's copy holds only in-frame clones and misses some; the assay was immunoSEQ multiplex PCR. The sample consists of around 240,000 clones, around 89% of them appearing once. The sample consisted of PBMCs. The receptors shown here come from a woman younger than 30 in good health and CMV-seronegative.

V usage is TRBV5-1 and J usage is TRBJ2-3; the match to TRBD1 covers 7 bases. The CDR3 sequence is 16 residues long. Germline-derived CDR1 and CDR2 are SGHRS and YFSETQ. Trimming at V came to 4 bases and at J to 2 bases, leaving 10 bases not matched to a gene. DNA for the CDR3: TGCGCCAGCAGCGTTGGGACAGACCCCAACACAGATACGCAGTATTTT. Translating gives CASSVGTDPNTDTQYF.

This chain joins TRBV30 and TRBJ1-1, with D perhaps matching TRBD1 (6 bases). Trimming pared 1 base from V and 2 bases from J, leaving 14 bases between. Germline V lookup: CDR1 GTSNPN, CDR2 SVGIG (reference sequence). The CDR3 consists of 15 residues. The CDR3 DNA follows: TGTGCCTGGAGTGCCCTGGGACACTCCAACACTGAAGCTTTCTTT. It codes for CAWSALGHSNTEAFF.

The V gene is TRBV6-1, the J gene TRBJ1-2, with TRBD1 as a possible D gene (6 bases). The CDR3 is 14 residues long. Germline assignment: CDR1 MNHNS and CDR2 SASEGT. Trimming removed 7 bases at V and 7 bases at J, with 19 bases between. For the CDR3, the DNA is TGTGCCAGCAATCTCCCCGGACAGAGTTTTGGCTACACCTTC. Translated, it gives CASNLPGQSFGYTF.

V is TRBV6-5 and J is TRBJ1-5; the D gene is possibly TRBD1 (5 bases). The CDR3 spans 15 residues. With 1 base removed from V and 2 bases from J, the gap between germline ends came to 9 bases. Germline lookup yields CDR1 MNHEY and CDR2 SVGAGI. CDR3 sequence (DNA): TGTGCCAGCAGTTACTTTGGGGCTGGCAATCAGCCCCAGCATTTT. This sequence encodes CASSYFGAGNQPQHF.

The rearrangement uses TRBV4-3 and TRBJ2-2; D gene unclear. The germline V gene has CDR1 LGHNA and CDR2 YSLEER. V was clipped by 0 bases and J by 1 base, with 12 bases between them. CDR3 length: 17 residues. The CDR3 reads CASSQENPILNTGELFF. DNA for the CDR3: TGCGCCAGCAGCCAAGAGAACCCGATACTGAACACCGGGGAGCTGTTTTTT.

In DNA form, the CDR3 reads TGTGCCAGCAGCTTAACTAGCAACACAGATACGCAGTATTTT. This translates into CASSLTSNTDTQYF. This chain connects TRBV11-3 to TRBJ2-3; D possibly corresponds to TRBD2 (6 bases). The V gene's germline CDR1 is SGHNT and CDR2 YENEEA. V was trimmed by 2 bases and J by 2 bases, leaving 8 bases between them. The CDR3 runs to 14 residues.

The chain carries TRBV28 and TRBJ1-2; 8 positions match TRBD1. CDR1 MDHEN and CDR2 SYDVKM come from the germline V gene. J lost 8 bases, V lost 5 bases, and 7 bases had no gene match. The length of the CDR3 is 13 residues. CDR3: CASSHDRGWGYTF. The CDR3 bases are TGTGCCAGCAGTCATGACAGGGGTTGGGGCTACACCTTC.

V is TRBV6-6 and J is TRBJ1-2, with D tentatively TRBD1 (6 bases). Trimming took off 6 bases at V and 5 bases at J, with 13 bases between the two ends. Germline loops: CDR1 MNHNY, CDR2 SVGAGI (reference sequence). The length of the CDR3 is 13 residues. CDR3 loop: CASSPGTLYGYTF. Here the CDR3 DNA reads TGTGCCAGCAGCCCCGGGACATTATATGGCTACACCTTC.

The V and J genes are TRBV28 and TRBJ1-2; D not resolved. Trimming left V 6 bases short and J 7 bases short, with 12 bases between. The CDR3 runs to 12 residues. The germline CDR1 and CDR2 sequences are MDHEN and SYDVKM. The chain's CDR3 is CASRPPKSGYTF. CDR3 DNA sequence: TGTGCCAGCAGACCCCCAAAGAGTGGCTACACCTTC.

This chain links TRBV5-4 with TRBJ2-3; maybe TRBD2 (6 bases). Germline lookup yields CDR1 SGHNT and CDR2 YYREEE (reference sequence). V dropped 2 bases and J dropped 8 bases, with 6 bases sitting between them. This CDR3 has 11 residues. DNA for the CDR3: TGTGCCAGCAGCTTAGCGGGTACGCAGTATTTT. Translated, it gives CASSLAGTQYF.

The J gene is TRBJ2-3, the V gene TRBV4-1; D ambiguous. The V end was cut by 2 bases, the J end by 6 bases, with 6 bases between. The CDR3 totals 12 residues. Germline CDR1 reads MGHRA; CDR2 reads YSYEKL. This CDR3 reads CASSQLRDTQYF. The CDR3 nucleotides are TGCGCCAGCAGCCAATTGCGGGATACGCAGTATTTT.

The chain employs TRBV5-1 and TRBJ2-2; weak D call: TRBD1 (6 bases). In germline, CDR1 is SGHRS, CDR2 YFSETQ. Trimming took 5 bases from V and 5 from J, leaving 13 bases between them. This CDR3 is 14 amino acids long. This chain's CDR3 is CASRNEGGTGELFF. The CDR3 DNA sequence: TGCGCCAGCAGGAATGAAGGGGGAACCGGGGAGCTGTTTTTT.

This clone was picked up one time. The chain uses TRBV27 and TRBJ2-2, with D uncertain. Trimming removed 6 bases at V and 7 bases at J, with 15 bases between. This CDR3 spans 14 amino acids. The germline V gene encodes CDR1 MNHEY and CDR2 SMNVEV (reference sequence). The DNA of the CDR3 is TGTGCCAGCAGCAGCACCCCCCAGGACGGGGAGCTGTTTTTT. Protein sequence: CASSSTPQDGELFF.

This chain uses TRBV9 with TRBJ1-5; 7 nucleotides agree with TRBD1. Germline V gene lookup returns CDR1 SGDLS and CDR2 YYNGEE. V dropped 4 bases and J dropped 4; count of bases not matched to a gene: 8. This CDR3 comprises 15 residues. This CDR3 is CASSNRDSRNQPQHF. The CDR3 DNA follows: TGTGCCAGCAGCAACCGGGACAGCCGAAATCAGCCCCAGCATTTT. The full variable domain, rest sourced from reference TRBV9 and TRBJ1-5, is DSGVTQTPKHLITATGQRVTLRCSPRSGDLSVYWYQQSLDQGLQFLIQYYNGEERAKGNILERFSAQQFPDLHSELNLSSLELGDSALYFCASSNRDSRNQPQHFGDGTRLSIL.

J is TRBJ2-7 and V is TRBV7-2; 7 positions match TRBD2. CDR1 is SGHTA and CDR2 is FQGNSA in the germline V gene. Unmatched junction bases numbered 4, after V lost 1 base and J lost 1 base. CDR3 size: 15 residues. This CDR3 reads CASSLVAGVSYEQYF. As DNA, the CDR3 is TGTGCCAGCAGCTTAGTGGCGGGGGTGTCCTACGAGCAGTACTTC.

CDR3 DNA sequence: TGTGCCAGCAGCAAGGGGCGGCTCTATGGCTACACCTTC. It translates to CASSKGRLYGYTF. The V gene is TRBV7-8, the J gene TRBJ1-2; D is possibly TRBD1 (5 bases). Trimming cost V 5 bases and J 4 bases, with 11 bases left between them. Germline V lookup: CDR1 SGHVS, CDR2 FQNEAQ. The CDR3 is made up of 13 amino acids.

This chain links TRBV6-4 with TRBJ2-7, with 12 bases fitting TRBD1. V lost 0 bases to trimming and J lost 5 bases; unmatched junction nucleotides: 11. The V gene's germline CDR1 is MRHNA and CDR2 SNTAGT. The CDR3 spans 18 residues. CDR3 in amino acids: CASSDSTEKGTGGHEQYF. The CDR3 coding sequence is TGTGCCAGCAGTGACTCGACTGAGAAAGGGACAGGGGGCCACGAGCAGTACTTC.

This rearrangement joins TRBV25-1 to TRBJ2-3, with 13 bases matching TRBD2. Trimming cost V 5 bases and J 0 bases; bases outside gene matches: 5. The germline V gene has CDR1 MGHDK and CDR2 SYGVNS. The CDR3 has 17 amino acids. The CDR3 spells CASSLLAGGLSTDTQYF. The DNA of the CDR3 is TGTGCCAGCAGTCTACTAGCGGGGGGGTTAAGCACAGATACGCAGTATTTT.

This chain connects TRBV13 to TRBJ2-3; 7 positions agree with TRBD2. Germline values: CDR1 PRHDT, CDR2 FYEKMQ (reference sequence). The length of the CDR3 is 16 residues. V trimming: 1 base; J trimming: 5 bases; junction bases outside the gene matches: 9. The CDR3 DNA follows: TGTGCCAGCAGCTTAGTAACTAGCGAGGGTGAAGATACGCAGTATTTT. As protein: CASSLVTSEGEDTQYF.

This clone was found once. The chain uses TRBV4-1 and TRBJ1-1; D is unresolved. The CDR3 covers 15 residues. Trimming pared 1 base from V and 1 base from J, leaving 10 bases between. In germline, CDR1 is MGHRA, CDR2 YSYEKL. The chain's CDR3 is CASSQGPYENTEAFF. Written as DNA, the CDR3 is TGCGCCAGCAGCCAAGGTCCCTATGAGAACACTGAAGCTTTCTTT.

The genes are TRBV2 and TRBJ2-1, with unresolved D. The V gene's germline CDR1 is SNHLY and CDR2 FYNNEI. Trimming left V 6 bases short and J 4 bases short, with 10 bases between. The CDR3 has 13 amino acids. CDR3 DNA sequence: TGTGCCAGCAGGGGCGTACAGTACAATGAGCAGTTCTTC. Translated, it gives CASRGVQYNEQFF.